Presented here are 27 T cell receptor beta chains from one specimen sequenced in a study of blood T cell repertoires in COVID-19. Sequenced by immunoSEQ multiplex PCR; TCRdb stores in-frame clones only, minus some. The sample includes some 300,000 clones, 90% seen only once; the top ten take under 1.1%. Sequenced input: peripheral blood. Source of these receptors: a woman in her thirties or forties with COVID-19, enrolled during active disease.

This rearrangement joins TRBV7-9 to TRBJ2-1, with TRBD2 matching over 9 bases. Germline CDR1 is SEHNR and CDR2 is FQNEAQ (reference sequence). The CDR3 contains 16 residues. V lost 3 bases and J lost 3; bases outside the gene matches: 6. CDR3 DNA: TGTGCCAGCAGCTTCTCTAGCGGGATTTTCTACAATGAGCAGTTCTTC. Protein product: CASSFSSGIFYNEQFF.

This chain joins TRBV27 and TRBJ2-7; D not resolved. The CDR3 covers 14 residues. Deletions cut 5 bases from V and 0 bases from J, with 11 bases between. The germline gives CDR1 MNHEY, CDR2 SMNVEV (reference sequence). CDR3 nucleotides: TGTGCCAGCAGTGTAACTACTATCTCCTACGAGCAGTACTTC. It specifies CASSVTTISYEQYF.

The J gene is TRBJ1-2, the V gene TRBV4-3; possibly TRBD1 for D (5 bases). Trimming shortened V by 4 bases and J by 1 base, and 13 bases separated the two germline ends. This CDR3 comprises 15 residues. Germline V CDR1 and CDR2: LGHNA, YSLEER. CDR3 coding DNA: TGCGCCAGCAGCCGAGTCAGGGCGGATAACTATGGCTACACCTTC. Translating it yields CASSRVRADNYGYTF.

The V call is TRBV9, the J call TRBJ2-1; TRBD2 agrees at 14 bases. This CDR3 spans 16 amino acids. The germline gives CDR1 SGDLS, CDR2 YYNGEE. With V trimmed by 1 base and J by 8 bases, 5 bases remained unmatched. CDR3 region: CASSVLGTSGSYEQFF. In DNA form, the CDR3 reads TGTGCCAGCAGCGTATTAGGGACTAGCGGGAGCTATGAGCAGTTCTTC.

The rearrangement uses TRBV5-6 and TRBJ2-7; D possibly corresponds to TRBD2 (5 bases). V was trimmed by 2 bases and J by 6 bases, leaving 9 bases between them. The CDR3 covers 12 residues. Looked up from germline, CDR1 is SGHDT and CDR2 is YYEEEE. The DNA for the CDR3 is TGTGCCAGCAGCTTCGGGGTCCGCGAGCAGTACTTC. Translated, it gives CASSFGVREQYF.

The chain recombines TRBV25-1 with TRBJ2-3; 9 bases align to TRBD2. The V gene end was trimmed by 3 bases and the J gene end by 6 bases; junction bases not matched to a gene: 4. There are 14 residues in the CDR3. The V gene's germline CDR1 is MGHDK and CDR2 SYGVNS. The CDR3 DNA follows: TGTGCCAGCAGTGACCGTGGGACTAGCGATACGCAGTATTTT. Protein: CASSDRGTSDTQYF.

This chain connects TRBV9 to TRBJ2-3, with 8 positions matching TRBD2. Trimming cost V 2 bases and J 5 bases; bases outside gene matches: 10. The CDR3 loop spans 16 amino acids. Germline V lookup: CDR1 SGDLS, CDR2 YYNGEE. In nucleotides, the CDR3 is TGTGCCAGCAGCGTTAGTTTAGCGGGATCAGGAGATACGCAGTATTTT. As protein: CASSVSLAGSGDTQYF.

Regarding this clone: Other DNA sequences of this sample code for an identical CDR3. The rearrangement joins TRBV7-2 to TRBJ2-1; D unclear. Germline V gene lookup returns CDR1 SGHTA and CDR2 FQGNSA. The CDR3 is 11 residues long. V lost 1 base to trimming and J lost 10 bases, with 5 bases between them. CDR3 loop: CASSLGQEQFF. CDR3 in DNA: TGTGCCAGCAGCTTAGGGCAGGAGCAGTTCTTC.

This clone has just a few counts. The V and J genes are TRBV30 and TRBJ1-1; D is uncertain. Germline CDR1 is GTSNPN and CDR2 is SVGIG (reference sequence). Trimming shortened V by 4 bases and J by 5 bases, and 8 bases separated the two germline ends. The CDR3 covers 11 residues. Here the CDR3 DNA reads TGTGCCTGGACCCAGTTGACTGAAGCTTTCTTT. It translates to CAWTQLTEAFF.

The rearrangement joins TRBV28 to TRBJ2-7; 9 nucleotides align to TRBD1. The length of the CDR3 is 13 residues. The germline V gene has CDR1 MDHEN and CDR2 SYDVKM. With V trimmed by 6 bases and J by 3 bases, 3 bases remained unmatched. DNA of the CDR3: TGTGCCAGCAGAATGGACAGGGGCTACGAGCAGTACTTC. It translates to CASRMDRGYEQYF.

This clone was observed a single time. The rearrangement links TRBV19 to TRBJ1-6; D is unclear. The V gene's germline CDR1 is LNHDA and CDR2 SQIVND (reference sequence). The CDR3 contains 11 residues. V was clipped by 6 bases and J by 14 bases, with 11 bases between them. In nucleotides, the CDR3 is TGTGCCAGTAGCCCGGGAGGGACCCTCCACTTT. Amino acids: CASSPGGTLHF.

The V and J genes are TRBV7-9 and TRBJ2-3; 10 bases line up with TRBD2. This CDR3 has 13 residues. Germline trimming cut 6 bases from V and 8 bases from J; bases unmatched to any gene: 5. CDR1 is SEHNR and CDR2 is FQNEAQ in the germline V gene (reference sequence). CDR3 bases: TGTGCCAGCAGGGGGCTAGCGGGGGTTACGCAGTATTTT. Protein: CASRGLAGVTQYF.

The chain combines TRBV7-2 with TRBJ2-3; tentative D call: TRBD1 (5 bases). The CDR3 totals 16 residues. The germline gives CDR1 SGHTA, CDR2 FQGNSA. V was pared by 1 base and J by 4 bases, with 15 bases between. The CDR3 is CASSLVGPLGPDTQYF. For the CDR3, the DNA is TGTGCCAGCAGCTTAGTGGGGCCCCTGGGGCCAGATACGCAGTATTTT.

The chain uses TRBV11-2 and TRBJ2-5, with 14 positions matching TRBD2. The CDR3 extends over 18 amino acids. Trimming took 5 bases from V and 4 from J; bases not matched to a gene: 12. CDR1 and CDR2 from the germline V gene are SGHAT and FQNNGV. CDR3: CASSPRTSGRLRGETQYF. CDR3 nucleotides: TGTGCCAGCAGCCCACGGACTAGCGGGAGGCTCAGAGGAGAGACCCAGTACTTC.

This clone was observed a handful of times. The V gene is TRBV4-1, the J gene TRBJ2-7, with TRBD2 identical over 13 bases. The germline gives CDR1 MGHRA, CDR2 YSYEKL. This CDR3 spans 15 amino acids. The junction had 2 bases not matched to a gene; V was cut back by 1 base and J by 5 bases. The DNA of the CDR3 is TGCGCCAGCAGCCAAGCCGGGACTAGCGGGAACGAGCAGTACTTC. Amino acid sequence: CASSQAGTSGNEQYF.

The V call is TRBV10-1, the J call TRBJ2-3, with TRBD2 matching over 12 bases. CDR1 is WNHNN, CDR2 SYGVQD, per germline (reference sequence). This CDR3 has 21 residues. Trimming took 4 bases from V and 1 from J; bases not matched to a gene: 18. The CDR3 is CASSGRLAGVEGDSGTDTQYF. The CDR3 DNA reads TGCGCCAGCAGTGGGAGACTAGCGGGGGTAGAGGGGGATTCTGGCACAGATACGCAGTATTTT.

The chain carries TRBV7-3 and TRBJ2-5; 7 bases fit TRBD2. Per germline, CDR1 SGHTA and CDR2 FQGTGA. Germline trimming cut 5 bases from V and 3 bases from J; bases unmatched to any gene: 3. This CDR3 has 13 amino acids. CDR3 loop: CASSPRGEETQYF. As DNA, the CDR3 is TGTGCCAGCAGCCCCCGGGGGGAAGAGACCCAGTACTTC. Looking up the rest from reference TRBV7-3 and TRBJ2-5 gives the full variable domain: GAGVSQTPSNKVTEKGKYVELRCDPISGHTALYWYRQSLGQGPEFLIYFQGTGAADDSGLPNDRFFAVRPEGSVSTLKIQRTERGDSAVYLCASSPRGEETQYFGPGTRLLVL.

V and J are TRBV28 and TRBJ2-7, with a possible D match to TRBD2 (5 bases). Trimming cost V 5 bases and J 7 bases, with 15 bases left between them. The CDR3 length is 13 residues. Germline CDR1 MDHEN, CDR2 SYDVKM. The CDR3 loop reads CASSGRGSGEQYF. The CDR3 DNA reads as TGTGCCAGCAGTGGTCGGGGATCGGGGGAGCAGTACTTC.

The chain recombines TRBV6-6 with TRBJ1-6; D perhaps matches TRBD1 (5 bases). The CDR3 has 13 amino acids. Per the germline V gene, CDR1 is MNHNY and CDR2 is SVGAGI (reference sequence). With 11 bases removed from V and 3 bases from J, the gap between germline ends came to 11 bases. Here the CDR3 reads CAEGRDYNSPLHF. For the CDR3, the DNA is TGTGCCGAGGGGAGGGACTATAATTCACCCCTCCACTTT.

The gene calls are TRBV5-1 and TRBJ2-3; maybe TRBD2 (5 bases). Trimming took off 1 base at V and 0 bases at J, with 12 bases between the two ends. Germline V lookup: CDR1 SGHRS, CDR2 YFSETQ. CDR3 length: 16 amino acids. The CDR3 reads CASSLKSGSSTDTQYF. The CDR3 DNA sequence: TGCGCCAGCAGCTTGAAATCTGGGAGCAGCACAGATACGCAGTATTTT.

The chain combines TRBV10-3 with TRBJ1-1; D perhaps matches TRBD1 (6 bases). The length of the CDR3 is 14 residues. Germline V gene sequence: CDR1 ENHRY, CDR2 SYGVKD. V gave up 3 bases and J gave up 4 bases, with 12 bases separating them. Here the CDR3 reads CAISDLGASTEAFF. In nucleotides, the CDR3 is TGTGCCATCAGTGATCTGGGGGCGAGCACTGAAGCTTTCTTT.

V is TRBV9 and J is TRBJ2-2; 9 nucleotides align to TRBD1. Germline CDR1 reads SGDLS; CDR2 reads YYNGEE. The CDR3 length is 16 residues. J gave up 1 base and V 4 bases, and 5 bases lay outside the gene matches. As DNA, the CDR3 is TGTGCCAGCAGCCTGCGGGGACAGGGGAACACCGGGGAGCTGTTTTTT. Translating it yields CASSLRGQGNTGELFF.

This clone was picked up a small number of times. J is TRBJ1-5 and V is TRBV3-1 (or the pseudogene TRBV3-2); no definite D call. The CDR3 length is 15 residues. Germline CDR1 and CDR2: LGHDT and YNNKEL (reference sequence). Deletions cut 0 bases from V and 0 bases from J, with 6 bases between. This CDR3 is CASSQDHNSNQPQHF. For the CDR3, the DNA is TGTGCCAGCAGCCAAGATCACAATAGCAATCAGCCCCAGCATTTT.

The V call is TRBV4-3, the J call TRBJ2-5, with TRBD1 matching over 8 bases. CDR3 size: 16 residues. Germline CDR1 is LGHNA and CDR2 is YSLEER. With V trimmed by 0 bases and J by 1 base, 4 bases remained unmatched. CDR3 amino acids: CASSQEGDRGQETQYF. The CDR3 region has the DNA TGCGCCAGCAGCCAAGAAGGTGACAGGGGCCAAGAGACCCAGTACTTC.

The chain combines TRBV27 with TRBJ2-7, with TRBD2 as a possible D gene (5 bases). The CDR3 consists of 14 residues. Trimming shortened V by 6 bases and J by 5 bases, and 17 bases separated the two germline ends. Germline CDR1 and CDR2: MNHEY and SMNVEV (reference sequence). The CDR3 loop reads CASSSIAPLNEQYF. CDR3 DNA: TGTGCCAGCAGCTCAATAGCGCCCTTGAACGAGCAGTACTTC.

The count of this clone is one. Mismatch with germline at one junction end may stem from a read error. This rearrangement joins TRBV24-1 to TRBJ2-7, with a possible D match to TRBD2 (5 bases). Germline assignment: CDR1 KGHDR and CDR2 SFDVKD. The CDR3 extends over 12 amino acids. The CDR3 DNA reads TGTGCCACCAGTGATTCCCGGAGGATGCGGTTCTTC. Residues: CATSDSRRMRFF.

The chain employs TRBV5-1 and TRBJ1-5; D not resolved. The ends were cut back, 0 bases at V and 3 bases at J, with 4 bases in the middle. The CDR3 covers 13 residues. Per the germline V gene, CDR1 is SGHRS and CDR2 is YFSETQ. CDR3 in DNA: TGCGCCAGCAGCTTGGGTAACAATCAGCCCCAGCATTTT. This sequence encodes CASSLGNNQPQHF.